This paragraph reports one T cell receptor (beta chain). What it binds is not known. These data belong to a study of shared clonotypes between healthy human individuals. Study conclusions and caveats: The sharing of 5% to 6.5% of naive CD4 clonotypes was seen across a handful of donors.

Naive CD8 cells were CD45RO-negative, positively selected for CCR7, excluding terminally differentiated effector memory CD45RA+ cells. The CDR3 runs 12 residues. CDR1 and CDR2 (germline): SGHNT, YYREEE (reference sequence). Deletions cut 3 bases from V and 6 bases from J, with 7 bases between. Repertoires were generated with immunoSEQ multiplex PCR, while TCRdb's copy carries only in-frame clones and drops some. The table lists roughly 590,000 clones, nearly 97% of them singletons. Sequencing input: naive CD8+ T cells sorted from blood. The origin of this receptor is a woman in her 30s in good health. The chain couples TRBV5-4 to TRBJ2-1, with D possibly being TRBD1 or TRBD2 (5 bases each). The CDR3 loop reads CASSSGGNEQFF. In nucleotides, the CDR3 is TGTGCCAGCAGCTCTGGGGGCAATGAGCAGTTCTTC.